The rows below give T cell receptor beta chains drawn from one sample of a study of cytotoxic CD8 clonotypes in ibrutinib-treated CLL. Repertoires were generated with immunoSEQ multiplex PCR, while TCRdb's copy carries only in-frame clones and drops some. The data contain about 45,000 clones, around 68% of them singletons. The material was PBMCs, obtained after 12 months of ibrutinib treatment. The receptors were sampled from a human donor with chronic lymphocytic leukemia. Both conserved end residues are part of each CDR3. Fields, in order: V gene, J gene, CDR3 protein.

V gene: TRBV7-2; J gene: TRBJ1-6; CDR3 protein: CASSAPGTGNSPLHF
V gene: TRBV18; J gene: TRBJ2-7; CDR3 protein: CASSYTGGKPYEQYF
V gene: TRBV2; J gene: TRBJ2-4; CDR3 protein: CASSGLPEAKNIQYF
V gene: TRBV18; J gene: TRBJ2-7; CDR3 protein: CASSPLVAGAYEQYF
V gene: TRBV5-4; J gene: TRBJ2-7; CDR3 protein: CASSDTIAYEQYF
V gene: TRBV19; J gene: TRBJ1-1; CDR3 protein: CASSITGENTEAFF
V gene: TRBV19; J gene: TRBJ2-1; CDR3 protein: CASSPARDYNNEQFF
V gene: TRBV5-4; J gene: TRBJ2-2; CDR3 protein: CASSSKGAGDTGELFF
V gene: TRBV15; J gene: TRBJ2-3; CDR3 protein: CATSREAGAHTDTQYF
V gene: TRBV19; J gene: TRBJ1-2; CDR3 protein: CASSINGQTGYGYTF
V gene: TRBV5-1; J gene: TRBJ2-7; CDR3 protein: CASRLDTSYEQYF
V gene: TRBV19; J gene: TRBJ1-5; CDR3 protein: CASSSHRGGNQPQHF
V gene: TRBV4-1; J gene: TRBJ1-2; CDR3 protein: CASSQDIGGHYGYTF
V gene: TRBV5-6; J gene: TRBJ1-3; CDR3 protein: CASSLGTLGNTIYF
V gene: TRBV7-3; J gene: TRBJ1-1; CDR3 protein: CASSPRGGWNTEAFF
V gene: TRBV11-2; J gene: TRBJ1-6; CDR3 protein: CASSLLGQGVYNSPLHF
V gene: TRBV7-2; J gene: TRBJ1-2; CDR3 protein: CASSLWGYGGYTF
V gene: TRBV14; J gene: TRBJ1-2; CDR3 protein: CASTRQGYGYTF
V gene: TRBV6-5; J gene: TRBJ2-7; CDR3 protein: CASSYSGFSSYEQYF
V gene: TRBV7-6; J gene: TRBJ2-2; CDR3 protein: CASSLLSGTGELFF
V gene: TRBV5-1; J gene: TRBJ1-1; CDR3 protein: CASSLWQGTLNTEAFF
V gene: TRBV29-1; J gene: TRBJ2-3; CDR3 protein: CSAKRGEGTDTQYF
V gene: TRBV2; J gene: TRBJ2-1; CDR3 protein: CASGAGAIYNEQFF
V gene: TRBV27; J gene: TRBJ1-2; CDR3 protein: CASRRLQDYDGYTF
V gene: TRBV11-2; J gene: TRBJ1-3; CDR3 protein: CASSPGVSSSGNTIYF
V gene: TRBV6-1; J gene: TRBJ1-1; CDR3 protein: CASRKKDPGYTEAFF
V gene: TRBV6-6; J gene: TRBJ2-7; CDR3 protein: CASSPKGQGGSYEQYF
V gene: TRBV5-1; J gene: TRBJ2-7; CDR3 protein: CASSPTGGSSYEQYF
V gene: TRBV7-9; J gene: TRBJ1-6; CDR3 protein: CASSWDRGDSPLHF
V gene: TRBV7-2; J gene: TRBJ2-7; CDR3 protein: CASSLATSGGSSYEQYF
V gene: TRBV4-2; J gene: TRBJ2-7; CDR3 protein: CASSQDLSGGGEQYF
V gene: TRBV5-4; J gene: TRBJ2-7; CDR3 protein: CASSLGQGRISYEQYF
V gene: TRBV18; J gene: TRBJ1-5; CDR3 protein: CASSPQVLGQSNQPQHF
V gene: TRBV5-4; J gene: TRBJ2-1; CDR3 protein: CASSPGLAVFNEQFF
V gene: TRBV7-9; J gene: TRBJ1-6; CDR3 protein: CASSLAQGYNSPLHF
V gene: TRBV25-1; J gene: TRBJ1-2; CDR3 protein: CASSVGGRGYTF
V gene: TRBV6-4; J gene: TRBJ2-2; CDR3 protein: CASSPGERRTGELFF
V gene: TRBV18; J gene: TRBJ1-4; CDR3 protein: CASSPREVATNEKLFF
V gene: TRBV29-1; J gene: TRBJ1-3; CDR3 protein: CSVAGLTGNTIYF
V gene: TRBV6-5; J gene: TRBJ2-7; CDR3 protein: CASSYSGQGYEQYF
V gene: TRBV7-9; J gene: TRBJ1-1; CDR3 protein: CASSPWTGPTEAFF
V gene: TRBV2; J gene: TRBJ1-2; CDR3 protein: CASIPNRGAYGYTF
V gene: TRBV19; J gene: TRBJ2-6; CDR3 protein: CASSIIEGTVSEPFVLTF
V gene: TRBV18; J gene: TRBJ2-3; CDR3 protein: CASSPRGTGGTDTQYF
V gene: TRBV5-4; J gene: TRBJ1-2; CDR3 protein: CASSFFGRSRTAGYTF
V gene: TRBV11-2; J gene: TRBJ2-5; CDR3 protein: CASSLNRGVRETQYF